A single sample is the source of the 27 T cell receptor beta chains below, sequenced in a study of blood T cells in healthy people across ages. For the second PCR, which ran for roughly 6 to 12 cycles, a sample-barcoded 5' primer and a J-beta primer mix were used. TCRdb re-called the 5' RACE reads with MiXCR, one entry per CDR3 protein. The table records 700,000 to 850,000 distinct CDR3 sequences, roughly 50% of them present only once. The specimen was blood. These TCRs come from an older man in good health.

The chain joins TRBV6-5 to TRBJ1-3, with 11 bases that match TRBD1. The junction had 4 bases not matched to a gene; V was cut back by 5 bases and J by 4 bases. The germline V gene encodes CDR1 MNHEY and CDR2 SVGAGI. The CDR3 sequence is 15 residues long. The CDR3 sequence: CASSRGDRGGNTIYF. The CDR3 DNA follows: TGTGCCAGCAGTCGCGGGGACAGGGGGGGAAACACCATATATTTT.

This clonotype was seen repeatedly, ten times or more. The CDR3 DNA reads as TGCGCCAGCCGCCCTAGGACAGGGGGAATAGAGACCCAGTACTTC. This codes for CASRPRTGGIETQYF. The chain employs TRBV5-1 and TRBJ2-5, with 10 bases that match TRBD1. After removal of 7 bases from V and 4 bases from J, the junction contained 10 bases not matched to a gene. CDR3 length equals 15 residues. Germline V gene data show CDR1 as SGHRS and CDR2 as YFSETQ.

Concerning this clonotype itself: One end of the junction fails to match germline, which may point to a read error. The V and J genes are TRBV27 and TRBJ1-4, with a weak D call TRBD1 (5 bases). Germline CDR1 and CDR2: MNHEY and SMNVEV (reference sequence). The CDR3 totals 17 residues. CDR3 sequence (DNA): TGTGCCAGCAATTTATTCGCCAGGGTGTCCCTAAATGAAAAACTGTTTTTT. This codes for CASNLFARVSLNEKLFF.

V usage is TRBV7-2 and J usage is TRBJ1-2; D not certain. Trimming left V 5 bases short and J 4 bases short, with 2 bases between. Germline V CDR1 and CDR2: SGHTA, FQGNSA. CDR3 length: 10 residues. The CDR3 bases are TGTGCCAGCAGCCGCTATGGCTACACCTTC. Protein sequence: CASSRYGYTF.

The chain carries TRBV4-1 and TRBJ2-4; 8 nucleotides match TRBD2. The CDR3 loop spans 19 amino acids. Germline trimming cut 1 base from V and 0 bases from J; bases unmatched to any gene: 11. Germline V CDR1 and CDR2: MGHRA, YSYEKL. CDR3: CASSQALGAGALAKNIQYF. The CDR3 nucleotides read TGCGCCAGCAGCCAAGCCCTCGGAGCGGGAGCCCTAGCCAAAAACATTCAGTACTTC.

The sample holds a few counts of this clonotype. V is TRBV5-1 and J is TRBJ2-3, with D maybe TRBD2 (6 bases). The ends were cut back, 0 bases at V and 6 bases at J, with 17 bases in the middle. There are 16 residues in the CDR3. Germline V CDR1 and CDR2: SGHRS, YFSETQ. Here the CDR3 DNA reads TGCGCCAGCAGCTTGGCACTAGCCGAAATTTCGGATACGCAGTATTTT. This codes for CASSLALAEISDTQYF.

A few counts support this clonotype. The chain links TRBV29-1 to TRBJ2-7; 8 nucleotides align to TRBD1. Looked up from germline, CDR1 is SQVTM and CDR2 is ANQGSEA. This CDR3 contains 14 residues. V dropped 2 bases and J dropped 2; count of bases not matched to a gene: 5. DNA for the CDR3: TGCAGCGTTGAAATCCGGGACAGGACCTACGAGCAGTACTTC. It encodes CSVEIRDRTYEQYF.

The rearrangement uses TRBV29-1 and TRBJ2-5; D assignment may be TRBD1 or TRBD2 (6 bases each). The germline V and J ends were trimmed by 3 bases and 6 bases, with 11 bases remaining between them. The CDR3 spans 12 residues. Germline CDR1 is SQVTM and CDR2 is ANQGSEA. CDR3: CSVDEGGKTQYF. The CDR3 region has the DNA TGCAGCGTTGATGAGGGGGGTAAGACCCAGTACTTC.

This clonotype came up many times. The chain has TRBV4-1 and TRBJ1-4; no reliable D call. This CDR3 region has 13 residues. Germline CDR1 is MGHRA and CDR2 is YSYEKL. V lost 2 bases, J lost 8 bases, and 9 bases lay in between. CDR3 nucleotide sequence: TGCGCCAGCAGCCAATGGAGGAGAGAAAAACTGTTTTTT. It yields the protein CASSQWRREKLFF.

The chain carries TRBV7-9 and TRBJ2-4; 9 bases line up with TRBD2. J was trimmed by 7 bases and V by 5 bases; bases with no gene match: 6. Germline lookup yields CDR1 SEHNR and CDR2 FQNEAQ (reference sequence). The CDR3 totals 14 residues. The CDR3 DNA sequence: TGTGCCAGCAGCGTTAGCGGGAGCAGGAACATTCAGTACTTC. Translating it yields CASSVSGSRNIQYF.

The rearrangement uses TRBV28 and TRBJ2-7; 13 bases are shared with TRBD2. This CDR3 is 17 amino acids long. J lost 7 bases, V lost 1 base, and 10 bases had no gene match. Germline values: CDR1 MDHEN, CDR2 SYDVKM. CDR3 nucleotide sequence: TGTGCCAGCAGTTTATTCCAGACTAGCGGGAGGCGGAATGAGCAGTACTTC. It translates to CASSLFQTSGRRNEQYF.

The chain has TRBV15 and TRBJ2-7, with D maybe TRBD1 (6 bases). The germline gives CDR1 LNHNV, CDR2 YYDKDF (reference sequence). The CDR3 loop spans 14 amino acids. Trimming took 4 bases from V and 12 from J, leaving 22 bases between them. CDR3 in amino acids: CATSTPTGRCGRYF. DNA for the CDR3: TGTGCCACCAGCACCCCGACAGGACGCTGTGGGCGGTACTTC. The full variable domain, completed using reference TRBV15 and TRBJ2-7, is DAMVIQNPRYQVTQFGKPVTLSCSQTLNHNVMYWYQQKSSQAPKLLFHYYDKDFNNEADTPDNFQSRRPNTSFCFLDIRSPGLGDTAMYLCATSTPTGRCGRYFGPGTRLTVT.

The chain employs TRBV5-1 and TRBJ2-5, with no clear D. The V end was cut by 1 base, the J end by 5 bases, with 9 bases between. The CDR3 runs 13 residues. Germline V lookup: CDR1 SGHRS, CDR2 YFSETQ. CDR3 loop: CASSLPPSETQYF. CDR3 coding DNA: TGCGCCAGCAGCTTGCCGCCGTCGGAGACCCAGTACTTC.

The gene calls are TRBV29-1 and TRBJ2-1; weak D call: TRBD2 (5 bases). Germline V CDR1 and CDR2: SQVTM, ANQGSEA. The CDR3 contains 14 residues. Trimming cost V 6 bases and J 8 bases, with 20 bases left between them. The CDR3 loop reads CSVGTRPFTDEQFF. In DNA, the CDR3 is TGCAGCGTGGGAACTAGGCCCTTCACCGATGAGCAGTTCTTC.

The chain is built from TRBV10-3 and TRBJ2-5; 8 nucleotides line up with TRBD2. With 3 bases clipped from V and 2 bases from J, the junction kept 8 bases outside the gene matches. This CDR3 region has 16 residues. Germline CDR1 reads ENHRY; CDR2 reads SYGVKD. The CDR3 nucleotides are TGTGCCATCAGTGAACGGAGGGCTAGCGGGCAAGAGACCCAGTACTTC. The encoded protein is CAISERRASGQETQYF.

This clonotype has just a few counts. V is TRBV2 and J is TRBJ2-3; D might be TRBD1 or TRBD2, each matching 5 bases. The V gene's germline CDR1 is SNHLY and CDR2 FYNNEI. Trimming shortened V by 1 base and J by 14 bases, and 13 bases separated the two germline ends. CDR3 length: 12 amino acids. CDR3 sequence: CASSEGEWDAYF. CDR3 nucleotides: TGTGCCAGCAGTGAAGGGGAGTGGGACGCGTATTTT.

The chain employs TRBV29-1 and TRBJ2-1; 7 bases agree with TRBD2. The J call is doubtful: the DNA matches TRBJ2-7 better. CDR1 and CDR2 from the germline V gene are SQVTM and ANQGSEA. CDR3 length: 15 residues. The CDR3 region is CSVEGGGGSYNEQYF. The DNA of the CDR3 is TGCAGCGTTGAGGGCGGCGGGGGATCCTACAATGAGCAGTACTTC.

The count of this clonotype is one. The J gene is TRBJ2-4, the V gene TRBV20-1; D is possibly TRBD2 (6 bases). The DNA end lines up better with TRBJ2-7; the J call may be wrong. The CDR3 runs to 11 residues. Germline V gene data show CDR1 as DFQATT and CDR2 as SNEGSKA (reference sequence). The chain's CDR3 is CSAPGEYEQYF. CDR3 nucleotide sequence: TGCAGTGCTCCGGGAGAGTACGAGCAGTACTTC.

This chain connects TRBV5-5 to TRBJ1-5, with TRBD1 matching over 7 bases. CDR3 length equals 14 residues. J lost 5 bases, V lost 1 base, and 3 bases had no gene match. Per the germline V gene, CDR1 is SGHKS and CDR2 is YYEKEE (reference sequence). The CDR3 DNA reads as TGTGCCAGCAGCTTGACAGGGGCTGATCAGCCCCAGCATTTT. It codes for CASSLTGADQPQHF.

The V and J genes are TRBV5-1 and TRBJ2-5; the D gene is possibly TRBD1 (5 bases). V was clipped by 7 bases and J by 2 bases, with 15 bases between them. The CDR3 totals 14 residues. Per germline, CDR1 SGHRS and CDR2 YFSETQ. The DNA for the CDR3 is TGCGCCAGCGGATTAGTGGGGCTACAAGAGACCCAGTACTTC. Encoded protein: CASGLVGLQETQYF.

The V and J genes are TRBV7-9 and TRBJ2-1, with D hard to call. Germline values: CDR1 SEHNR, CDR2 FQNEAQ (reference sequence). V dropped 3 bases and J dropped 8 bases, with 11 bases sitting between them. The CDR3 spans 13 residues. CDR3 sequence (DNA): TGTGCCAGCAGCTTGGACCCACTTCATGAGCAGTTCTTC. Its translation is CASSLDPLHEQFF. Full variable domain (remainder filled in from reference TRBV7-9 and TRBJ2-1): DTGVSQNPRHKITKRGQNVTFRCDPISEHNRLYWYRQTLGQGPEFLTYFQNEAQLEKSRLLSDRFSAERPKGSFSTLEIQRTEQGDSAMYLCASSLDPLHEQFFGPGTRLTVL.

The chain recombines TRBV7-9 with TRBJ2-1; D unclear. CDR1 and CDR2 (germline): SEHNR, FQNEAQ (reference sequence). The V end was cut by 5 bases, the J end by 10 bases, with 9 bases between. The CDR3 spans 11 residues. The DNA for the CDR3 is TGTGCCAGCAGCACCGACCGGGAGCAGTTCTTC. It translates to CASSTDREQFF.

This chain connects TRBV6-1 to TRBJ2-1; D is possibly TRBD2 (6 bases). The CDR3 extends over 19 amino acids. CDR1 MNHNS and CDR2 SASEGT come from the germline V gene. The V gene lost 5 bases and the J gene lost 2 bases, with 25 bases spanning the gap. The CDR3 region has the DNA TGTGCCAGCAGTCCACGGGACTGGCGAAATCAAAACCCCTACAATGAGCAGTTCTTC. Amino acids: CASSPRDWRNQNPYNEQFF.

The chain is built from TRBV2 and TRBJ2-7; 11 bases fit TRBD1. Per the germline V gene, CDR1 is SNHLY and CDR2 is FYNNEI. The length of the CDR3 is 15 residues. The ends lost 1 base at V and 6 bases at J; junction bases unmatched: 5. CDR3 residues: CASSEGGQGGLEQYF. The CDR3 nucleotides are TGTGCCAGCAGTGAAGGGGGACAGGGGGGTCTCGAGCAGTACTTC.

This rearrangement joins TRBV7-2 to TRBJ1-1; the D is unclear. V dropped 5 bases and J dropped 3 bases, with 10 bases sitting between them. CDR3 length equals 13 residues. Germline V gene data show CDR1 as SGHTA and CDR2 as FQGNSA. CDR3 in amino acids: CASSVQPDTEAFF. CDR3 coding DNA: TGTGCCAGCAGCGTACAGCCGGACACTGAAGCTTTCTTT.

The CDR3: CASSQPDSHYGYTF. DNA of the CDR3: TGTGCCAGCAGCCAACCGGACTCCCACTATGGCTACACCTTC. The rearrangement uses TRBV3-1 and TRBJ1-2, with D hard to call. The CDR3 spans 14 residues. Trimming cost V 2 bases and J 3 bases, with 10 bases left between them. Looked up from germline, CDR1 is LGHDT and CDR2 is YNNKEL (reference sequence).

The chain carries TRBV27 and TRBJ2-3; 12 positions match TRBD2. CDR1 and CDR2 (germline): MNHEY, SMNVEV (reference sequence). The length of the CDR3 is 16 residues. The V and J ends lost 6 bases and 4 bases, in that order; junction bases with no gene match: 8. CDR3 amino acids: CASSPSSGRASDTQYF. The DNA for the CDR3 is TGTGCCAGCAGCCCTTCTAGCGGGAGGGCCTCAGATACGCAGTATTTT.